Each of the 3 T cell receptor beta chains below was sequenced from the same sample in a study of OX40 agonist ivuxolimab in advanced cancers. The library was prepared using the immunoSEQ multiplex PCR assay. Not all clones reach the TCRdb copy of this immuneACCESS table, which keeps in-frame sequences only. Checked studies attribute under half of the gap to unresolved V genes and leave the rest unexplained. The sample contains almost 200 clones, under 85% of them found a single time. About 17% of the sample is in the top ten clones. Sample collection was performed in a trial of the OX40 agonist ivuxolimab. These receptor sequences come from an adult with an advanced solid tumor such as melanoma, head and neck, liver or kidney cancer.

The genes are TRBV6-8 and TRBJ2-1, with TRBD2 matching over 9 bases. Germline V gives CDR1 MNHGY, CDR2 SAAAGT. This CDR3 has 15 amino acids. J gave up 9 bases and V 4 bases, and 10 bases lay outside the gene matches. As DNA, the CDR3 is TGTGCCAGCAGTTCCGGGCCAGCGGGAGGAAGTGAGCAGTTCTTC. As protein: CASSSGPAGGSEQFF.

The gene calls are TRBV7-1 and TRBJ1-2; possibly TRBD1 for D (5 bases). TRBV7-1 is identified as an open reading frame with a role that is uncertain. Trimming shortened V by 5 bases and J by 3 bases, and 10 bases separated the two germline ends. CDR3 length: 13 residues. The CDR3 DNA is TGTGCCAGCAGCCCGGGACCTGACTATGGCTACACCTTC. Its protein is CASSPGPDYGYTF.

The chain employs TRBV11-3 and TRBJ1-1; D is perhaps TRBD1 (6 bases). The germline V gene encodes CDR1 SGHNT and CDR2 YENEEA. This CDR3 spans 14 amino acids. V was shortened by 5 bases and J by 2 bases, with 12 bases between the two germline ends. CDR3 DNA sequence: TGTGCCAGCAGCATCCAGGGGAGAAACACTGAAGCTTTCTTT. Translated, it gives CASSIQGRNTEAFF.